This T cell receptor beta chain was documented in a study of graft-versus-host responses after intestinal transplantation. Study overall: Grafts were multivisceral, liver-intestinal, or isolated intestinal. Induction with anti-thymocyte globulin, then tacrolimus and steroids for about 3 years, was given to all recipients. General observations from the study: GvH clones were found in recipient marrow; some appeared first in ileum or blood.

The V and J ends lost 3 bases and 0 bases respectively, with 3 bases between them. The CDR3 has 13 amino acids. Germline V gives CDR1 KGHSH, CDR2 LQKENI. The graft tissue was processed, and this released both intraepithelial and lamina propria lymphocytes. Profiling relied on immunoSEQ multiplex PCR, and the TCRdb table lists in-frame clones only, not all of them. The data show 15,000 or so clones, with less than 85% seen just once and more than 5% held by the top ten. To note about this clone: Its cognate antigen is unknown.

The rearrangement links TRBV18 to TRBJ2-4; the D is unclear. The sequence was obtained from a human patient who received an intestinal transplant, so some T cells may come from the graft donor. This specimen was ileum tissue, taken 17 days after transplant. CDR3 amino acids: CASSPIAKNIQYF. CDR3 nucleotides: TGTGCCAGCTCACCTATAGCCAAAAACATTCAGTACTTC.